Presented here are 13 T cell receptor beta chains from one specimen sequenced in a study of prognosis after radiotherapy for stage I lung cancer (dated by TCRdb to about 2021). Instrument on record: Illumina HiSeq 3000. Two rounds of multiplex PCR on genomic DNA were used to amplify the TCR beta CDR3 region. The first PCR round used primers specific to each TRBV and TRBJ gene, with sequences filed in Chinese patent CN105087789A. Using fastp at Q25 and MiXCR, TCRdb reprocessed the public reads and kept productive beta chains. When rows share a CDR3 protein, they turn into one entry using the most common DNA and genes. The sample records about 13,000 distinct CDR3 sequences, roughly 50% of which are singletons. The top ten constitute around 30% of the sample. Sequences were derived from PBMCs, sampled before or after stereotactic body radiation therapy (not recorded which). The origin of the receptors is a donor over 45 with non-small cell lung cancer.

This chain joins TRBV28 and TRBJ1-4, with D perhaps matching TRBD1 (6 bases). Trimming removed 5 bases at V and 8 bases at J, with 15 bases between. CDR3 length: 14 amino acids. Germline V gives CDR1 MDHEN, CDR2 SYDVKM. CDR3 DNA: TGTGCCAGCAGTCATGGGGGGGGCGTAGAAAAACTGTTTTTT. Translating gives CASSHGGGVEKLFF.

The chain recombines TRBV2 with TRBJ2-7; the D gene is possibly TRBD2 (6 bases). Germline loops: CDR1 SNHLY, CDR2 FYNNEI. CDR3 length: 15 amino acids. V dropped 6 bases and J dropped 1 base, with 16 bases sitting between them. CDR3 region: CASSKRAGRSYEQYF. CDR3 coding DNA: TGTGCCAGCAGCAAGAGAGCGGGCCGATCCTACGAGCAGTACTTC.

By its share, this clonotype is medium-sized. The rearrangement uses TRBV6-4 and TRBJ1-4; possible D gene TRBD1, 5 bases. The CDR3 covers 13 residues. From germline, CDR1 is MRHNA and CDR2 SNTAGT. Trimming left V 5 bases short and J 7 bases short, with 11 bases between. CDR3 sequence: CASSRQGGEKLFF. The CDR3 nucleotides are TGTGCCAGCAGTCGGCAGGGAGGTGAAAAACTGTTTTTT.

Many counts were recorded for this clonotype. This rearrangement joins TRBV9 to TRBJ1-1; weak D call: TRBD1 (5 bases). This CDR3 contains 15 residues. Germline V gene data show CDR1 as SGDLS and CDR2 as YYNGEE. Deletions cut 4 bases from V and 0 bases from J, with 13 bases between. In DNA, the CDR3 is TGTGCCAGCAGCTCCCCGGGGGGGGTGAACACTGAAGCTTTCTTT. Translated: CASSSPGGVNTEAFF.

By frequency in the sample, this clonotype is medium-sized (0.01 to 0.1%). This chain connects TRBV5-1 to TRBJ1-1; 8 bases are a match to TRBD1. There are 16 residues in the CDR3. Germline V gene sequence: CDR1 SGHRS, CDR2 YFSETQ. The V and J ends lost 4 bases and 5 bases, in that order; junction bases with no gene match: 13. CDR3 amino acids: CASSPDRGSTWTEAFF. The CDR3 DNA reads TGCGCCAGCAGCCCCGACAGGGGATCTACCTGGACTGAAGCTTTCTTT.

The rearrangement links TRBV11-2 to TRBJ2-7; D may be TRBD1 or TRBD2 (5 bases each). CDR1 and CDR2 (germline): SGHAT, FQNNGV. V lost 1 base and J lost 2, with 15 bases in between. The CDR3 has 16 amino acids. The CDR3 region is CASSLGQSGDPYEQYF. Here the CDR3 DNA reads TGTGCCAGCAGCTTAGGCCAATCCGGGGACCCCTACGAGCAGTACTTC.

This clonotype was seen only once. The chain joins TRBV7-3 to TRBJ2-1, with a weak D call TRBD1 (6 bases). CDR3 size: 17 residues. From germline, CDR1 is SGHTA and CDR2 FQGTGA. The V end lost 2 bases, the J end lost 3 bases, and 17 bases lay between the germline ends. The CDR3 sequence: CASSLGGSVCFYNEQFF. The CDR3 bases are TGTGCCAGCAGCTTAGGGGGCTCGGTGTGTTTCTACAATGAGCAGTTCTTC.

The chain uses TRBV6-5 and TRBJ2-1; the match to TRBD2 covers 8 bases. CDR3 length: 15 residues. CDR1 and CDR2 from the germline V gene are MNHEY and SVGAGI. J lost 8 bases, V lost 2 bases, and 8 bases had no gene match. The CDR3: CASSYIGLAGYEQFF. In nucleotides, the CDR3 is TGTGCCAGCAGTTACATTGGACTAGCCGGGTATGAGCAGTTCTTC.

Turning to this clonotype: Since a much larger clone is just one base distant, this may be a read error. The chain joins TRBV2 to TRBJ1-2; no firm D call. Germline CDR1 SNHLY, CDR2 FYNNEI. CDR3 size: 11 residues. CDR3 in amino acids: CARAREYVYTF. In DNA, the CDR3 is TGTGCCAGGGCCCGGGAATATGTCTACACCTTC.

As regards this clonotype: The CDR3 carries no conserved terminal phenylalanine or tryptophan, so it likely arises from a read error. This chain uses TRBV4-2 with TRBJ2-1; 8 bases match TRBD2. The CDR3 extends over 15 amino acids. V was clipped by 6 bases and J by 0 bases; unmatched bases: 4. CDR1 is LGHNA and CDR2 is YNFKEQ in the germline V gene. In DNA form, the CDR3 reads TGTGCCAGCAGTCTCGGGACTAGCTCCTACAATGAGCAGTTCTCC. Translated, it gives CASSLGTSSYNEQFS.

The CDR3 region is CASSAGRRGPISYEQYF. CDR3 nucleotides: TGTGCCAGCAGTGCTGGACGCAGGGGGCCTATTTCATACGAGCAGTACTTC. The V call is TRBV6-2 or TRBV6-3, the J call TRBJ2-7, with 8 bases lining up with TRBD1. CDR1 MNHEY and CDR2 SVGEGT come from the germline V gene. V gave up 5 bases and J gave up 4 bases; unmatched junction bases: 16. The CDR3 is 17 amino acids.

This chain uses TRBV4-2 with TRBJ1-2; D perhaps matches TRBD1 (5 bases). With 1 base removed from V and 8 bases from J, the gap between germline ends came to 14 bases. The CDR3 consists of 14 residues. Germline lookup yields CDR1 LGHNA and CDR2 YNFKEQ. The CDR3 loop is CASSQATQGRGYTF. CDR3 DNA: TGTGCCAGCAGCCAAGCAACGCAGGGACGAGGCTACACCTTC.

As concerns this clonotype: One junction end does not reproduce the germline sequence, and a read error may be involved. In DNA form, the CDR3 reads TGCAGTGTGGCTGGGCAGGACGCCTTC. Protein sequence: CSVAGQDAF. The J gene is TRBJ1-2, the V gene TRBV20-1; no firm D call. Germline values: CDR1 DFQATT, CDR2 SNEGSKA (reference sequence). The CDR3 contains 9 residues.